This TCR beta chain was recorded in a study of T cell repertoires in cytomegalovirus infection. With regard to this clonotype: The antigen remains undetermined.

V was clipped by 5 bases and J by 9 bases; unmatched bases: 21. There are 19 residues in the CDR3. Germline CDR1 SGHVS, CDR2 FQNEAQ. Each CDR3 protein gets one entry after TCRdb re-called the reads with MiXCR. The table lists hundreds of thousands of distinct CDR3 sequences, roughly a third of them singletons. The starting material was cultured PBMCs, obtained from culture after CMV antigen stimulation. The chain is built from TRBV7-8 and TRBJ1-6, with TRBD1 matching 8 bases. The receptor's source is a human donor in good health (CMV status not recorded). Some clones in this sample may be carry-over from other donors' samples. The CDR3 DNA reads TGTGCCAGCAGCCTAAACCGGGACAGGTCCCAGGGTGGTGGTTCACCCCTCCACTTT. This sequence encodes CASSLNRDRSQGGGSPLHF.